Listed here are 6 T cell receptor beta chains from one sample, sequenced in a study of cytomegalovirus exposure and HLA in healthy donors. The PCR had 60 Vbeta and 13 Jbeta primers. TCRdb keeps only in-frame clones here, not all; method: immunoSEQ multiplex PCR. The data show 150,000 to 200,000 clones, roughly 87% seen once. Sequencing was done on a sample of PBMCs. These receptor sequences come from a girl under three years old in good health and CMV-seronegative.

This chain uses TRBV7-3 with TRBJ2-1; perhaps TRBD2 as D (7 bases). This CDR3 contains 15 residues. The V gene's germline CDR1 is SGHTA and CDR2 FQGTGA. Between the trimmed V and J ends, which lost 4 bases and 3 bases, there was a span of 13 bases. This CDR3 reads CASSSWEGGYNEQFF. DNA of the CDR3: TGTGCCAGCAGCTCGTGGGAGGGGGGCTACAATGAGCAGTTCTTC.

This chain links TRBV19 with TRBJ2-3; TRBD1 matches at 7 bases. Unmatched junction bases numbered 14, after V lost 3 bases and J lost 2 bases. This CDR3 is built from 18 residues. Germline loops: CDR1 LNHDA, CDR2 SQIVND (reference sequence). The CDR3 DNA follows: TGTGCCAGTAGTATTGAAGTCTGGAGAGGGGGCCTCACAGATACGCAGTATTTT. Protein product: CASSIEVWRGGLTDTQYF. Together with reference TRBV19 and TRBJ2-3, the CDR3 gives the full variable domain: DGGITQSPKYLFRKEGQNVTLSCEQNLNHDAMYWYRQDPGQGLRLIYYSQIVNDFQKGDIAEGYSVSREKKESFPLTVTSAQKNPTAFYLCASSIEVWRGGLTDTQYFGPGTRLTVL.

The V gene is TRBV19, the J gene TRBJ1-2; TRBD1 aligns across 8 bases. V trimming: 5 bases; J trimming: 5 bases; junction bases outside the gene matches: 4. CDR1 and CDR2 from the germline V gene are LNHDA and SQIVND (reference sequence). The CDR3 runs to 13 residues. The CDR3 bases are TGTGCCAGTAGTCGGGACAGGAAATATGGCTACACCTTC. This sequence encodes CASSRDRKYGYTF.

CDR3 amino acids: CASSFESGADTQYF. The CDR3 bases are TGCGCCAGCAGCTTCGAATCCGGAGCAGATACGCAGTATTTT. The V gene is TRBV5-1, the J gene TRBJ2-3; no reliable D call. The CDR3 is made up of 14 amino acids. Germline V gene lookup returns CDR1 SGHRS and CDR2 YFSETQ. V was cut by 2 bases and J by 4 bases, with 11 bases left in between.

This sequence joins TRBV18 and TRBJ1-5; 9 nucleotides agree with TRBD1. CDR3 length: 15 amino acids. CDR1 is KGHSH, CDR2 LQKENI, per germline. V trimming: 0 bases; J trimming: 7 bases; junction bases outside the gene matches: 4. The CDR3 DNA follows: TGTGCCAGCTCACCACCTGGGACAGGGCAGCAGCCCCAGCATTTT. Translation: CASSPPGTGQQPQHF.

The chain uses TRBV4-1 and TRBJ2-1, with a weak D call TRBD2 (5 bases). The germline V gene encodes CDR1 MGHRA and CDR2 YSYEKL. V was clipped by 3 bases and J by 8 bases, with 20 bases between them. This CDR3 is built from 16 residues. This chain's CDR3 is CASSQNIPGFVDEQFF. CDR3 sequence (DNA): TGCGCCAGCAGCCAGAACATCCCGGGATTTGTAGATGAGCAGTTCTTC.